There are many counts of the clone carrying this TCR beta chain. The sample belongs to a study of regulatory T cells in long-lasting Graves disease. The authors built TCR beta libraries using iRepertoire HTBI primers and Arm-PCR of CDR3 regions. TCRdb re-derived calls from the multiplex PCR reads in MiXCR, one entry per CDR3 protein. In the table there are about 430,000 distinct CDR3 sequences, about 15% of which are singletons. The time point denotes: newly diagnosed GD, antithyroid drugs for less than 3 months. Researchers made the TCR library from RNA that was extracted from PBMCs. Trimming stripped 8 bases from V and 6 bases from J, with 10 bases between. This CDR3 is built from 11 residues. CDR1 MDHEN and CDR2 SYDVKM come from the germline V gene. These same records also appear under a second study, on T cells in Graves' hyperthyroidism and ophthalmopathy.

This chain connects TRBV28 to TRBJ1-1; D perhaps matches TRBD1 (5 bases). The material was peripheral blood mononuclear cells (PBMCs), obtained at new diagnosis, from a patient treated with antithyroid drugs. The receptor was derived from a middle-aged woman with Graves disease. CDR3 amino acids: CASEQAPEAFF. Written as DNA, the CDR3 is TGTGCCAGCGAACAGGCTCCTGAAGCTTTCTTT.